The 32 T cell receptor beta chains reported below all come from one sample, sequenced in a study of shared T cell receptors in the human thymus. Sequencing used immunoSEQ multiplex PCR; TCRdb keeps in-frame clones, though not all of them. The table shows hundreds of thousands of clones, with about 89% occurring only once. The same specimen was also included in a second study, on human thymus T cells.

The sequenced sample was thymocytes. The origin of the receptors is a boy under two years old with a congenital heart defect.

Turning to this clone: At the DNA level, this CDR3 is encoded by other sequences in the same sample as well. J is TRBJ1-2 and V is TRBV27; 10 bases line up with TRBD1. This CDR3 is built from 13 residues. Trimming at V came to 6 bases and at J to 6 bases, leaving 4 bases not matched to a gene. CDR1 is MNHEY and CDR2 is SMNVEV in the germline V gene (reference sequence). The CDR3 coding sequence is TGTGCCAGCAGCCCTGGGACAGGGGATGGCTACACCTTC. Amino acid sequence: CASSPGTGDGYTF.

The V call is TRBV19, the J call TRBJ1-3; tentatively, D is TRBD1 (6 bases). There are 18 residues in the CDR3. Between the trimmed V and J ends, which lost 5 bases and 3 bases, there was a span of 23 bases. Per germline, CDR1 LNHDA and CDR2 SQIVND (reference sequence). CDR3 sequence (DNA): TGTGCCAGTAGTGCCAGGGGTTTGTGTCCAAGGGTTGGAAACACCATATATTTT. This sequence encodes CASSARGLCPRVGNTIYF.

The chain employs TRBV4-1 and TRBJ2-7; 7 nucleotides line up with TRBD1. There are 17 residues in the CDR3. Germline CDR1 MGHRA, CDR2 YSYEKL. The trim removed 0 bases at V and 0 bases at J, leaving 8 bases unmatched. The CDR3 bases are TGCGCCAGCAGCCAAGATGGTGAGGGGGCTAGCTCCTACGAGCAGTACTTC. Translation: CASSQDGEGASSYEQYF.

The chain uses TRBV4-3 and TRBJ2-1; 8 nucleotides agree with TRBD2. V was clipped by 4 bases and J by 8 bases; unmatched bases: 16. CDR3 length: 17 amino acids. The germline V gene has CDR1 LGHNA and CDR2 YSLEER. DNA of the CDR3: TGCGCCAGCAGCCGGATCCTTAGCGGGAAGGAGTCCGATGAGCAGTTCTTC. Translation gives CASSRILSGKESDEQFF.

This sequence joins TRBV4-3 and TRBJ1-5; D is undetermined. V gave up 0 bases and J gave up 4 bases, with 4 bases separating them. The CDR3 sequence is 13 residues long. The germline V gene encodes CDR1 LGHNA and CDR2 YSLEER. This CDR3 is CASSQDGNQPQHF. CDR3 DNA sequence: TGCGCCAGCAGCCAAGACGGGAATCAGCCCCAGCATTTT.

This chain connects TRBV6-6 to TRBJ2-3; 7 bases align to TRBD2. Trimming cost V 0 bases and J 4 bases; bases outside gene matches: 7. Germline V gene sequence: CDR1 MNHNY, CDR2 SVGAGI (reference sequence). The CDR3 spans 16 residues. CDR3 residues: CASSYSCGRRSDTQYF. The CDR3 region has the DNA TGTGCCAGCAGTTACTCGTGCGGGAGAAGATCAGATACGCAGTATTTT.

To note about this clone: This same CDR3 is encoded by further DNA sequences in the sample. V gene TRBV5-4 combines with J gene TRBJ2-5, with D unresolved. The ends were cut back, 0 bases at V and 5 bases at J, with 2 bases in the middle. CDR3 length: 11 residues. CDR1 SGHNT and CDR2 YYREEE come from the germline V gene (reference sequence). The CDR3 nucleotides are TGTGCCAGCAGCTTGGCGGAGACCCAGTACTTC. Amino acids: CASSLAETQYF. Drawing the rest from reference TRBV5-4 and TRBJ2-5, the complete variable domain is ETGVTQSPTHLIKTRGQQVTLRCSSQSGHNTVSWYQQALGQGPQFIFQYYREEENGRGNFPPRFSGLQFPNYSSELNVNALELDDSALYLCASSLAETQYFGPGTRLLVL.

This clone was picked up one time. The chain is built from TRBV10-2 and TRBJ2-7; TRBD2 aligns across 10 bases. V was clipped by 8 bases and J by 1 base; unmatched bases: 5. The CDR3 contains 14 residues. Germline-derived CDR1 and CDR2 are WSHSY and SAAADI. The CDR3 region has the DNA TGCGCCAGCCATCCTAGCGGGAGTTCCTACGAGCAGTACTTC. This sequence encodes CASHPSGSSYEQYF.

V gene TRBV9 combines with J gene TRBJ2-7; the D gene is possibly TRBD2 (5 bases). Germline assignment: CDR1 SGDLS and CDR2 YYNGEE. This CDR3 is 14 amino acids long. V lost 3 bases and J lost 2, with 12 bases in between. CDR3 sequence reads: CASSGRERTYEQYF. DNA of the CDR3: TGTGCCAGCAGCGGCCGTGAGCGGACCTACGAGCAGTACTTC.

The V call is TRBV9, the J call TRBJ2-6; D is possibly TRBD2 (6 bases). The length of the CDR3 is 17 residues. The germline V gene encodes CDR1 SGDLS and CDR2 YYNGEE. Trimming pared 0 bases from V and 2 bases from J, leaving 12 bases between. As DNA, the CDR3 is TGTGCCAGCAGCGTAGCGGGAGATTACCCTGGGGCCAACGTCCTGACTTTC. Protein product: CASSVAGDYPGANVLTF.

V is TRBV27 and J is TRBJ1-2, with 9 positions matching TRBD1. The CDR3 is made up of 13 amino acids. From germline, CDR1 is MNHEY and CDR2 SMNVEV (reference sequence). With 8 bases clipped from V and 6 bases from J, the junction kept 7 bases outside the gene matches. The CDR3 is CASRRTGDDGYTF. DNA of the CDR3: TGTGCCAGCCGACGGACAGGGGATGATGGCTACACCTTC.

The rearrangement links TRBV7-2 to TRBJ2-5; the D is unclear. The CDR3 covers 14 residues. Germline lookup yields CDR1 SGHTA and CDR2 FQGNSA. V was pared by 2 bases and J by 1 base, with 8 bases between. The DNA of the CDR3 is TGTGCCAGCAGCTTAAAGCTTAGCCAAGAGACCCAGTACTTC. It is translated as CASSLKLSQETQYF.

The chain links TRBV4-2 to TRBJ1-5; 7 nucleotides align to TRBD1. V trimming: 0 bases; J trimming: 1 base; junction bases outside the gene matches: 6. The CDR3 extends over 17 amino acids. Germline V gives CDR1 LGHNA, CDR2 YNFKEQ. The CDR3 DNA sequence: TGTGCCAGCAGCCAAGAAGGGGGCGGCTCGAGCAATCAGCCCCAGCATTTT. Residues: CASSQEGGGSSNQPQHF.

The chain employs TRBV9 and TRBJ2-1; 10 bases map to TRBD2. The V segment lost 6 bases and the J segment 7 bases; nucleotides outside the gene matches: 13. Germline V lookup: CDR1 SGDLS, CDR2 YYNGEE. CDR3 length: 16 amino acids. This chain's CDR3 is CASTRTTSGKGNEQFF. CDR3 DNA: TGTGCCAGCACTCGAACTACTAGCGGGAAAGGTAATGAGCAGTTCTTC.

The gene calls are TRBV6-5 and TRBJ2-7; TRBD1 aligns across 8 bases. Germline assignment: CDR1 MNHEY and CDR2 SVGAGI. Trimming cost V 5 bases and J 6 bases; bases outside gene matches: 9. This CDR3 is 14 amino acids long. The CDR3 region is CASSVVRGLPEQYF. The DNA of the CDR3 is TGTGCCAGCAGTGTGGTCAGGGGGCTGCCCGAGCAGTACTTC.

This chain uses TRBV13 with TRBJ2-1; D gene uncertain. Germline-derived CDR1 and CDR2 are PRHDT and FYEKMQ (reference sequence). Deletions cut 5 bases from V and 4 bases from J, with 12 bases between. The CDR3 has 14 amino acids. The CDR3 DNA sequence: TGTGCCAGCAGCCGACAACTCCATTACAATGAGCAGTTCTTC. As protein: CASSRQLHYNEQFF.

V gene TRBV29-1 combines with J gene TRBJ2-4; possibly TRBD1 for D (6 bases). This CDR3 has 11 residues. Germline-derived CDR1 and CDR2 are SQVTM and ANQGSEA. With 4 bases removed from V and 8 bases from J, the gap between germline ends came to 9 bases. The CDR3 region is CSVAGDDIQYF. CDR3 DNA sequence: TGCAGCGTTGCAGGGGATGACATTCAGTACTTC.

This chain links TRBV5-1 with TRBJ1-4; possible D gene TRBD1, 5 bases. Germline lookup yields CDR1 SGHRS and CDR2 YFSETQ. V lost 1 base to trimming and J lost 8 bases, with 12 bases between them. The length of the CDR3 is 14 residues. The CDR3 reads CASSLQQAGEKLFF. The CDR3 region has the DNA TGCGCCAGCAGCTTGCAACAGGCAGGGGAAAAACTGTTTTTT.

The rearrangement uses TRBV28 and TRBJ1-2; 7 bases are shared with TRBD1. Germline CDR1 reads MDHEN; CDR2 reads SYDVKM. V shed 5 bases and J 0 bases; nucleotides not matched to a gene: 18. CDR3 size: 19 residues. The CDR3 DNA reads as TGTGCCAGCAGTGAAGGACAAGACAGGGCCCCAGAAACTAACTATGGCTACACCTTC. It is translated as CASSEGQDRAPETNYGYTF.

The V call is TRBV6-5, the J call TRBJ1-6; D gene ambiguous. CDR3 size: 13 residues. The ends were cut back, 6 bases at V and 2 bases at J, with 5 bases in the middle. CDR1 is MNHEY, CDR2 SVGAGI, per germline. The CDR3 nucleotides are TGTGCCAGCAGACAGCCCTATAATTCACCCCTCCACTTT. It translates to CASRQPYNSPLHF.

This clone was found once. The chain joins TRBV4-3 to TRBJ2-5; 8 bases align to TRBD2. This CDR3 contains 20 residues. V shed 1 base and J 0 bases; nucleotides not matched to a gene: 16. Germline V gene data show CDR1 as LGHNA and CDR2 as YSLEER. The CDR3 is CASSQAMERGTQTYQETQYF. DNA of the CDR3: TGCGCCAGCAGCCAAGCGATGGAGCGGGGGACCCAGACGTACCAAGAGACCCAGTACTTC.

This clone was counted once. This chain uses TRBV28 with TRBJ1-5; 8 bases agree with TRBD1. CDR1 MDHEN and CDR2 SYDVKM come from the germline V gene. This CDR3 is 15 amino acids long. The trim removed 3 bases at V and 5 bases at J, leaving 6 bases unmatched. The CDR3 reads CASSFTGTGYQPQHF. In nucleotides, the CDR3 is TGTGCCAGCAGTTTCACCGGGACAGGATATCAGCCCCAGCATTTT. The full variable domain, completed using reference TRBV28 and TRBJ1-5, is DVKVTQSSRYLVKRTGEKVFLECVQDMDHENMFWYRQDPGLGLRLIYFSYDVKMKEKGDIPEGYSVSREKKERFSLILESASTNQTSMYLCASSFTGTGYQPQHFGDGTRLSIL.

The CDR3 sequence is CASSLRENRQEKLFF. CDR3 DNA: TGTGCCAGCAGCTTACGGGAAAATCGTCAGGAAAAACTGTTTTTT. The V call is TRBV5-6, the J call TRBJ1-4, with D hard to call. CDR1 is SGHDT and CDR2 is YYEEEE in the germline V gene. CDR3 length: 15 residues. Trimming removed 2 bases at V and 8 bases at J, with 16 bases between. Looking up the rest from reference TRBV5-6 and TRBJ1-4 gives the full variable domain: DAGVTQSPTHLIKTRGQQVTLRCSPKSGHDTVSWYQQALGQGPQFIFQYYEEEERQRGNFPDRFSGHQFPNYSSELNVNALLLGDSALYLCASSLRENRQEKLFFGSGTQLSVL.

The chain combines TRBV4-3 with TRBJ2-5; D may be TRBD1 (5 bases). There are 15 residues in the CDR3. V gave up 4 bases and J gave up 2 bases, with 14 bases separating them. Germline loops: CDR1 LGHNA, CDR2 YSLEER. The CDR3 nucleotides read TGCGCCAGCAGCCCCCGCCCGGACACTCAAGAGACCCAGTACTTC. This codes for CASSPRPDTQETQYF.

V gene TRBV2 combines with J gene TRBJ2-2; tentative D call: TRBD2 (6 bases). This CDR3 region has 12 residues. Germline CDR1 is SNHLY and CDR2 is FYNNEI. The V and J ends lost 8 bases and 4 bases respectively, with 8 bases between them. The DNA of the CDR3 is TGTGCCAGCGGGGGGAGCACCGGGGAGCTGTTTTTT. It yields the protein CASGGSTGELFF.

A few counts support this clone. V usage is TRBV16 and J usage is TRBJ1-4; 9 nucleotides agree with TRBD1. From germline, CDR1 is KGHSY and CDR2 FQNENV. The CDR3 runs 18 residues. The V and J ends lost 5 bases and 0 bases, in that order; junction bases with no gene match: 10. CDR3 coding DNA: TGTGCCAGCAGCGCCGGGACAGGGAAAATTGCAACTAATGAAAAACTGTTTTTT. Protein sequence: CASSAGTGKIATNEKLFF.

In the case of this clone: The sample has other DNA sequences that encode this CDR3 too. The chain links TRBV2 to TRBJ1-6, with TRBD1 matching over 9 bases. Germline V CDR1 and CDR2: SNHLY, FYNNEI. With V trimmed by 8 bases and J by 0 bases, 11 bases remained unmatched. The CDR3 contains 18 residues. CDR3 nucleotide sequence: TGTGCCAGCCTTTTGGACAGGGGCCATAGCTCCTATAATTCACCCCTCCACTTT. It specifies CASLLDRGHSSYNSPLHF.

This sequence joins TRBV5-5 and TRBJ2-2; D call uncertain. CDR3 length: 13 amino acids. The germline V gene encodes CDR1 SGHKS and CDR2 YYEKEE (reference sequence). The V gene lost 2 bases and the J gene lost 7 bases, with 9 bases spanning the gap. DNA of the CDR3: TGTGCCAGCAGCTTTTCAGGTGGCGGGGAGCTGTTTTTT. It codes for CASSFSGGGELFF.

The chain combines TRBV15 with TRBJ1-5, with a tentative D call TRBD1 (6 bases). This CDR3 has 16 amino acids. The germline V gene encodes CDR1 LNHNV and CDR2 YYDKDF (reference sequence). Trimming cost V 3 bases and J 8 bases, with 20 bases left between them. The CDR3 sequence: CATSSRRQGFEEPQHF. Here the CDR3 DNA reads TGTGCCACCAGCAGTAGGCGGCAGGGGTTTGAGGAGCCCCAGCATTTT.

The chain is built from TRBV6-1 and TRBJ2-4; D possibly corresponds to TRBD2 (5 bases). Germline loops: CDR1 MNHNS, CDR2 SASEGT. V was pared by 1 base and J by 1 base, with 14 bases between. The CDR3 is 17 residues long. The CDR3 is CASSEEYGNGAKNIQYF. CDR3 DNA: TGTGCCAGCAGTGAAGAATACGGGAATGGGGCCAAAAACATTCAGTACTTC.

The chain combines TRBV28 with TRBJ2-2; D gene ambiguous. Trimming cost V 6 bases and J 3 bases, with 17 bases left between them. The CDR3 loop spans 16 amino acids. Germline CDR1 reads MDHEN; CDR2 reads SYDVKM. CDR3 DNA sequence: TGTGCCAGCAGACCCCCTTGTGGTTACTACACCGGGGAGCTGTTTTTT. This sequence encodes CASRPPCGYYTGELFF.

The DNA of the CDR3 is TGTGCCAGCAGGCAAGGCGGGGGCTATGGCTACACCTTC. It encodes CASRQGGGYGYTF. The chain has TRBV27 and TRBJ1-2, with D possibly TRBD1 on 5 matching bases. With 6 bases removed from V and 4 bases from J, the gap between germline ends came to 12 bases. Germline V gene sequence: CDR1 MNHEY, CDR2 SMNVEV (reference sequence). The CDR3 length is 13 residues.